This TCR beta chain was found in a study of control samples from healthy donors and cancer patients. The table came from immunoSEQ multiplex PCR; TCRdb's copy has only in-frame clones and leaves some out. This table has around 200,000 clones, approximately 92% appearing once. V shed 1 base and J 7 bases; nucleotides not matched to a gene: 8. In germline, CDR1 is KGHDR, CDR2 SFDVKD. This CDR3 is 16 amino acids long. Sequencing used blood. The chain links TRBV24-1 to TRBJ1-4; 7 bases fit TRBD1. The origin of this receptor is a man between 18 and 29 years old in good health. CDR3 sequence reads: CATSDLGTVPPEKLFF. For the CDR3, the DNA is TGTGCCACCAGTGATTTAGGGACAGTTCCCCCTGAAAAACTGTTTTTT.